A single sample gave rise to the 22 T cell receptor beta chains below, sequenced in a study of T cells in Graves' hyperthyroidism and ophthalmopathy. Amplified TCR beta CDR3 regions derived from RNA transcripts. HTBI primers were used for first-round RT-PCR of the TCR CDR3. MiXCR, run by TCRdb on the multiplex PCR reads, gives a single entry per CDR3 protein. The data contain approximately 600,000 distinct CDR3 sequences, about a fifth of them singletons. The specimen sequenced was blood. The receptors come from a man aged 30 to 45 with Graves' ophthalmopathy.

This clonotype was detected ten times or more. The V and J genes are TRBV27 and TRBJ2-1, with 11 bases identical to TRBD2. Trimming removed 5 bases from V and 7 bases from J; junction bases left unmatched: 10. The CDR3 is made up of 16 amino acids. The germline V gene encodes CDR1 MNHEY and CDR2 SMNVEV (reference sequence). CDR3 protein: CASSLRTSGSLNEQFF. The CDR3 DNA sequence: TGTGCCAGCAGTCTACGAACTAGCGGGAGCCTAAATGAGCAGTTCTTC.

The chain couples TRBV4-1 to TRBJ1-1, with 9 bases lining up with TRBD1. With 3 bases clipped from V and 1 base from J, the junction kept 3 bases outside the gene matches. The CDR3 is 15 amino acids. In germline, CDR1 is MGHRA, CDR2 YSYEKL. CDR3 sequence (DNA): TGCGCCAGCAGCCAGAGACAGGGGGAGAACACTGAAGCTTTCTTT. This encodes CASSQRQGENTEAFF.

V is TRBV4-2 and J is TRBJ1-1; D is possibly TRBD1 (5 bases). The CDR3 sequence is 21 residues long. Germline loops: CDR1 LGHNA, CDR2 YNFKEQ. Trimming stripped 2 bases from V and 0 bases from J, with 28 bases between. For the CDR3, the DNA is TGTGCCAGCAGCCAACCATTTTGGGGGGACCTAATTCGATCTATGAACACTGAAGCTTTCTTT. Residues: CASSQPFWGDLIRSMNTEAFF.

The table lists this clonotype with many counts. The CDR3 DNA sequence: TGTGCCAGCAGCCAAGATAGCCAGGGGAGTCAGCCCCAGCATTTT. Translation: CASSQDSQGSQPQHF. The J gene is TRBJ1-5, the V gene TRBV3-1; maybe TRBD1 (6 bases). The CDR3 is 15 amino acids. V was clipped by 0 bases and J by 6 bases, with 12 bases between them. Looked up from germline, CDR1 is LGHDT and CDR2 is YNNKEL (reference sequence). The full variable domain, rest sourced from reference TRBV3-1 and TRBJ1-5, is DTAVSQTPKYLVTQMGNDKSIKCEQNLGHDTMYWYKQDSKKFLKIMFSYNNKELIINETVPNRFSPKSPDKAHLNLHINSLELGDSAVYFCASSQDSQGSQPQHFGDGTRLSIL.

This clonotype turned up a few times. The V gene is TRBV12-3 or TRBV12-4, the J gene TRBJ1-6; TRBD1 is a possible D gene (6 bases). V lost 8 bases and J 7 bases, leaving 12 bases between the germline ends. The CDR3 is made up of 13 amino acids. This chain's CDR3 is CASWAGVNSPLHF. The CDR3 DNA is TGTGCCAGCTGGGCAGGGGTCAATTCACCCCTCCACTTT.

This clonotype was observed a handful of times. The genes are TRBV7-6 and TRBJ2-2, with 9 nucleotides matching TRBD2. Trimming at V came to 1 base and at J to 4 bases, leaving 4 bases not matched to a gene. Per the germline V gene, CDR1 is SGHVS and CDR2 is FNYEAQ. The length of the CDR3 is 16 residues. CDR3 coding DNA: TGTGCCAGCAGCTTAGAATCTAGCGGGACCACCGGGGAGCTGTTTTTT. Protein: CASSLESSGTTGELFF.

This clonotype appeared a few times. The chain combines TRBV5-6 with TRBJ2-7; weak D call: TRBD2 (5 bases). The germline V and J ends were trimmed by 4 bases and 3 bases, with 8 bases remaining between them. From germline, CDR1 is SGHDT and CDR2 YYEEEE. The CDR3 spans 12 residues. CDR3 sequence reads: CASSAGVYEQYF. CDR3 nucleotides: TGTGCCAGCAGCGCCGGGGTCTACGAGCAGTACTTC.

Written as DNA, the CDR3 is TGTGCCAGCCCGCCGGGACTGGGGGGAGAGACCCAGTACTTC. Residues: CASPPGLGGETQYF. V is TRBV2 and J is TRBJ2-5; a possible D gene is TRBD2 (6 bases). From germline, CDR1 is SNHLY and CDR2 FYNNEI. CDR3 length: 14 amino acids. V was cut by 8 bases and J by 4 bases, with 17 bases left in between.

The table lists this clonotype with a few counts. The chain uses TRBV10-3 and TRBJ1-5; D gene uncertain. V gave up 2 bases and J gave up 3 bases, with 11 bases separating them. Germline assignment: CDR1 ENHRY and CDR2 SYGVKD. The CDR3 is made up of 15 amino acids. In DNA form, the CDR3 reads TGTGCCATCAGTGAGGCGGGAGGAATCAATCAGCCCCAGCATTTT. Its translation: CAISEAGGINQPQHF.

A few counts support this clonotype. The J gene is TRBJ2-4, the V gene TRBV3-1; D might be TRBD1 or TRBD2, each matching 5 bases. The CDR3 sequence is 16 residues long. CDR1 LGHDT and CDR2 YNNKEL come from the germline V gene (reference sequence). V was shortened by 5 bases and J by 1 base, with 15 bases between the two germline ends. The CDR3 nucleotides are TGTGCCAGCAGCGAAGGGGTGAGGGACGCCAAAAACATTCAGTACTTC. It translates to CASSEGVRDAKNIQYF.

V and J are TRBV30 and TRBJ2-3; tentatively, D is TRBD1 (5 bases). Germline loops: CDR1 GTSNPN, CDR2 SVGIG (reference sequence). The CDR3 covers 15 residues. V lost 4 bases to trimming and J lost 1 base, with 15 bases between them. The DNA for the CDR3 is TGTGCCTGGATTGAATGGGGCGGACGCACAGATACGCAGTATTTT. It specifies CAWIEWGGRTDTQYF.

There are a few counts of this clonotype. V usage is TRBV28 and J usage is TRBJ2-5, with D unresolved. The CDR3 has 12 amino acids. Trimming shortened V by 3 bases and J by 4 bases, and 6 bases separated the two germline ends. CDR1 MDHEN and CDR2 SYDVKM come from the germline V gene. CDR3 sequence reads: CASSFFRETQYF. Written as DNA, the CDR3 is TGTGCCAGCAGTTTTTTCCGAGAGACCCAGTACTTC. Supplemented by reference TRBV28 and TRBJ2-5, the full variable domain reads DVKVTQSSRYLVKRTGEKVFLECVQDMDHENMFWYRQDPGLGLRLIYFSYDVKMKEKGDIPEGYSVSREKKERFSLILESASTNQTSMYLCASSFFRETQYFGPGTRLLVL.

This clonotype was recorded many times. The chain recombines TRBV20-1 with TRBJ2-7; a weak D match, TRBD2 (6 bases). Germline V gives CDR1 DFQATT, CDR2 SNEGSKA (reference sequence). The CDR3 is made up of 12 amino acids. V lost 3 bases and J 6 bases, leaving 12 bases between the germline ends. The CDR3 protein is CSASFRGGEQYF. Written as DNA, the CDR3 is TGCAGTGCTAGTTTTCGGGGAGGCGAGCAGTACTTC.

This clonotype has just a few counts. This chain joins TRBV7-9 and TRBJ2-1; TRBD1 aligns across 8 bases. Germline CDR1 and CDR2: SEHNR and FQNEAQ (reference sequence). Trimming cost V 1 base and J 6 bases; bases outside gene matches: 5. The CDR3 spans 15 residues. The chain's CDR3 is CASSLGWTGINEQFF. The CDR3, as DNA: TGTGCCAGCAGCTTAGGGTGGACAGGGATCAATGAGCAGTTCTTC.

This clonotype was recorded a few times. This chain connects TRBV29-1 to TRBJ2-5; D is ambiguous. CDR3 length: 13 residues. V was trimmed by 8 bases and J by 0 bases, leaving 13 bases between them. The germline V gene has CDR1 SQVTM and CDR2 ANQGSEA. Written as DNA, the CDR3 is TGCAGCCTCCCCCCTGGGTACCAAGAGACCCAGTACTTC. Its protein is CSLPPGYQETQYF. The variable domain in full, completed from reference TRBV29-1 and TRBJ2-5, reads SAVISQKPSRDICQRGTSLTIQCQVDSQVTMMFWYRQQPGQSLTLIATANQGSEATYESGFVIDKFPISRPNLTFSTLTVSNMSPEDSSIYLCSLPPGYQETQYFGPGTRLLVL.

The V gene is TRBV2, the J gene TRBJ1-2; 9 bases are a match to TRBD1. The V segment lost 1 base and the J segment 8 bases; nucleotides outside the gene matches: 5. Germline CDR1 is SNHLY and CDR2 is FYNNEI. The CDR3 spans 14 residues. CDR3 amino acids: CASSEGTGGGGYTF. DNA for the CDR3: TGTGCCAGCAGTGAAGGCACAGGGGGCGGCGGCTACACCTTC.

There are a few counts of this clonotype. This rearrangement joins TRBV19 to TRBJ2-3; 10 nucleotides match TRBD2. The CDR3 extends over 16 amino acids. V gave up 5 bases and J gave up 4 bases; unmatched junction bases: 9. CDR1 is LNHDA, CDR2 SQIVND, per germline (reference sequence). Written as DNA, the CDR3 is TGTGCCAGTAGTCCTAATCTAGCGGGAGTGCCAGATACGCAGTATTTT. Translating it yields CASSPNLAGVPDTQYF.

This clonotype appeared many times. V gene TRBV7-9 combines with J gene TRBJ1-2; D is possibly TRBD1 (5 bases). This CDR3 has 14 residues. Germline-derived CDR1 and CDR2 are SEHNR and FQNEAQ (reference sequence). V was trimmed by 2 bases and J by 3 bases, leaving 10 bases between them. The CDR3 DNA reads TGTGCCAGCAGCTTATCAGGGTGGGACTATGGCTACACCTTC. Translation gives CASSLSGWDYGYTF. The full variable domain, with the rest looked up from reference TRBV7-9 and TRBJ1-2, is DTGVSQNPRHKITKRGQNVTFRCDPISEHNRLYWYRQTLGQGPEFLTYFQNEAQLEKSRLLSDRFSAERPKGSFSTLEIQRTEQGDSAMYLCASSLSGWDYGYTFGSGTRLTVV.

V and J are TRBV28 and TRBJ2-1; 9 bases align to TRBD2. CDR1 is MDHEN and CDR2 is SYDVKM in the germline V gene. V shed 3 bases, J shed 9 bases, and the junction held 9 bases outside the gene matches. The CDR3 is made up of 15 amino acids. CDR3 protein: CASSFASGADFEQFF. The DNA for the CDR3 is TGTGCCAGCAGTTTCGCTAGCGGGGCCGATTTTGAGCAGTTCTTC.

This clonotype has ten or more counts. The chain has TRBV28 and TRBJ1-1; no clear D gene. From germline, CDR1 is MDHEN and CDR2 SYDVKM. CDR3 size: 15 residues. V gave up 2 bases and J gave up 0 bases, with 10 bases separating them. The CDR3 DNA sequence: TGTGCCAGCAGTTTACCCCTCACAGTGAACACTGAAGCTTTCTTT. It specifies CASSLPLTVNTEAFF. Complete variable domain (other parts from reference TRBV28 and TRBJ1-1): DVKVTQSSRYLVKRTGEKVFLECVQDMDHENMFWYRQDPGLGLRLIYFSYDVKMKEKGDIPEGYSVSREKKERFSLILESASTNQTSMYLCASSLPLTVNTEAFFGQGTRLTVV.

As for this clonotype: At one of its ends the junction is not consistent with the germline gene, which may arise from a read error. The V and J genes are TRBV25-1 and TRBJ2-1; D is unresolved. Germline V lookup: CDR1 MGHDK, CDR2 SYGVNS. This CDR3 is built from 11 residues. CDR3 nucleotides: TGTGGCAGCAGTTGGACGGATGAGCAGTTCTTC. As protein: CGSSWTDEQFF.

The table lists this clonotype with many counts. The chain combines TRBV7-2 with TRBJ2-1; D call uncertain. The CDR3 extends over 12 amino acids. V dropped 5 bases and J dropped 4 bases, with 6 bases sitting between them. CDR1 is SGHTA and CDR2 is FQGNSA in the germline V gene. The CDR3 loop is CASSGNYNEQFF. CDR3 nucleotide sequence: TGTGCCAGCAGCGGAAATTACAATGAGCAGTTCTTC.